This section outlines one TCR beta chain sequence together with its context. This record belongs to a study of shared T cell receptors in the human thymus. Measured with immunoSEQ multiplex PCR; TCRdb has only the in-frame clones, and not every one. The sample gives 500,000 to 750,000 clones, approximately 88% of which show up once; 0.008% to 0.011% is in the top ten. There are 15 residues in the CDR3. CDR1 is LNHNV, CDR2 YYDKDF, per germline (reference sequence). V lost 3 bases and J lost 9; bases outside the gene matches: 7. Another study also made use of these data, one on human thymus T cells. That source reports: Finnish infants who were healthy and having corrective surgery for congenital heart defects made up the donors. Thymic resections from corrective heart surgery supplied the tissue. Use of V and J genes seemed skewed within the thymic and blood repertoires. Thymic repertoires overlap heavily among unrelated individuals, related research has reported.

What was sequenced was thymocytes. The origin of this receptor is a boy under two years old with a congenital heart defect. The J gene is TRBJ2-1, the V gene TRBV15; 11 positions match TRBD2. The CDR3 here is CATSRNSGRAGEQFF. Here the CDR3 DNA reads TGTGCCACCAGCAGGAATAGCGGGAGGGCCGGTGAGCAGTTCTTC.